One and the same sample provided the 24 T cell receptor beta chains below, sequenced in a study of blood T cell repertoires in COVID-19. The table came from immunoSEQ multiplex PCR; TCRdb's copy has only in-frame clones and leaves some out. The sample has 150,000 to 200,000 clones, 85% to 90% seen once. Sequencing was carried out using peripheral blood. All receptors derive from a man between 18 and 35 years old with acute or convalescent COVID-19.

This chain links TRBV5-1 with TRBJ2-2, with a tentative D call TRBD1 (5 bases). This CDR3 has 14 residues. Germline loops: CDR1 SGHRS, CDR2 YFSETQ. V was shortened by 5 bases and J by 7 bases, with 15 bases between the two germline ends. In nucleotides, the CDR3 is TGCGCCAGCAGTCCTTCCTCAGGGTACGGGGAGCTGTTTTTT. Translating gives CASSPSSGYGELFF.

V usage is TRBV21-1 and J usage is TRBJ1-2; the table calls TRBD1, which could not be checked here. TRBV21-1 has pseudogene status. The CDR3 contains 15 residues. CDR3 region: CASGTRDRGHKGYTF. Here the CDR3 DNA reads TGTGCCAGCGGAACCCGGGACAGGGGGCATAAAGGCTACACCTTC.

This sequence joins TRBV25-1 and TRBJ2-1; TRBD1 aligns across 9 bases. The CDR3 is 15 residues long. V dropped 4 bases and J dropped 4; count of bases not matched to a gene: 5. Germline CDR1 MGHDK, CDR2 SYGVNS. CDR3 in amino acids: CASSGSGTGYNEQFF. DNA of the CDR3: TGTGCCAGCAGTGGCTCCGGGACAGGGTACAATGAGCAGTTCTTC. The full variable domain, rest sourced from reference TRBV25-1 and TRBJ2-1, is EADIYQTPRYLVIGTGKKITLECSQTMGHDKMYWYQQDPGMELHLIHYSYGVNSTEKGDLSSESTVSRIRTEHFPLTLESARPSHTSQYLCASSGSGTGYNEQFFGPGTRLTVL.

V usage is TRBV19 and J usage is TRBJ1-1, with 8 bases lining up with TRBD1. The CDR3 runs to 14 residues. The V and J ends lost 6 bases and 5 bases, in that order; junction bases with no gene match: 8. Germline CDR1 LNHDA, CDR2 SQIVND (reference sequence). The CDR3 DNA reads as TGTGCCAGTAGAACGACAGGGGTTGGTACTGAAGCTTTCTTT. It codes for CASRTTGVGTEAFF.

The chain recombines TRBV2 with TRBJ2-1; no clear D gene. Trimming stripped 6 bases from V and 1 base from J, with 13 bases between. CDR3 size: 15 residues. Germline V gives CDR1 SNHLY, CDR2 FYNNEI. The CDR3 reads CASSPQASSYNEQFF. DNA for the CDR3: TGTGCCAGCAGCCCACAAGCGTCTTCCTACAATGAGCAGTTCTTC. Drawing the rest from reference TRBV2 and TRBJ2-1, the complete variable domain is EPEVTQTPSHQVTQMGQEVILRCVPISNHLYFYWYRQILGQKVEFLVSFYNNEISEKSEIFDDQFSVERPDGSNFTLKIRSTKLEDSAMYFCASSPQASSYNEQFFGPGTRLTVL.

The rearrangement links TRBV5-6 to TRBJ1-5, with a weak D call TRBD1 (5 bases). Trimming removed 4 bases at V and 9 bases at J, with 14 bases between. Germline V lookup: CDR1 SGHDT, CDR2 YYEEEE. The CDR3 loop spans 13 amino acids. The CDR3 sequence is CASSKDTFSPQHF. The CDR3 DNA reads TGTGCCAGCAGCAAGGACACTTTTTCGCCCCAGCATTTT.

The rearrangement joins TRBV30 to TRBJ1-2; D not certain. The CDR3 is 15 residues long. Germline CDR1 and CDR2: GTSNPN and SVGIG (reference sequence). Trimming removed 3 bases at V and 3 bases at J, with 17 bases between. CDR3 DNA sequence: TGTGCCTGGAGGAAGCGGGAAATGGGTTACTATGGCTACACCTTC. Protein: CAWRKREMGYYGYTF. The whole variable domain, filled in from reference TRBV30 and TRBJ1-2, reads SQTIHQWPATLVQPVGSPLSLECTVEGTSNPNLYWYRQAAGRGLQLLFYSVGIGQISSEVPQNLSASRPQDRQFILSSKKLLLSDSGFYLCAWRKREMGYYGYTFGSGTRLTVV.

This clone was seen once. The chain links TRBV30 to TRBJ2-3; D possibly corresponds to TRBD1 (5 bases). V dropped 4 bases and J dropped 9 bases, with 11 bases sitting between them. The CDR3 runs 11 residues. From germline, CDR1 is GTSNPN and CDR2 SVGIG (reference sequence). The DNA of the CDR3 is TGTGCCTGGAAGGTAGGGGTAACGCAGTATTTT. Encoded protein: CAWKVGVTQYF.

V usage is TRBV5-5 and J usage is TRBJ1-1; 9 bases match TRBD1. V lost 1 base to trimming and J lost 7 bases; unmatched junction nucleotides: 5. The germline CDR1 and CDR2 sequences are SGHKS and YYEKEE (reference sequence). This CDR3 contains 14 residues. Here the CDR3 DNA reads TGTGCCAGCAGCTTGAGGACAGGGGTGAATGAAGCTTTCTTT. Translated: CASSLRTGVNEAFF.

The rearrangement joins TRBV12-3 or TRBV12-4 to TRBJ2-3, with D unclear. CDR3 length: 13 amino acids. The V gene lost 3 bases and the J gene lost 0 bases, with 4 bases spanning the gap. The CDR3 DNA follows: TGTGCCAGCAGTTTTCTTAGCACAGATACGCAGTATTTT. Amino acids: CASSFLSTDTQYF.

The rearrangement links TRBV7-9 to TRBJ2-1, with TRBD1 matching over 11 bases. CDR3 length: 15 residues. Germline CDR1 SEHNR, CDR2 FQNEAQ (reference sequence). The J segment lost 7 bases and the V segment lost 5 bases, leaving 7 bases of the junction unmatched. CDR3 in amino acids: CASSRTGGLSNEQFF. In nucleotides, the CDR3 is TGTGCCAGCAGCCGGACAGGGGGCTTGAGTAATGAGCAGTTCTTC.

The CDR3 DNA sequence: TGCGCCAGCAGCCAAGATCTAGCGGGTATGTTCGATGAGCAGTTCTTC. Its translation: CASSQDLAGMFDEQFF. This chain connects TRBV4-1 to TRBJ2-1; TRBD2 matches at 8 bases. The CDR3 length is 16 residues. Germline V gives CDR1 MGHRA, CDR2 YSYEKL. After removal of 0 bases from V and 8 bases from J, the junction contained 9 bases not matched to a gene.

The rearrangement links TRBV9 to TRBJ1-5, with a weak D call TRBD1 (6 bases). V lost 4 bases and J lost 0, with 11 bases in between. Germline V gives CDR1 SGDLS, CDR2 YYNGEE. CDR3 length: 15 residues. The CDR3 loop reads CASSPWDISNQPQHF. As DNA, the CDR3 is TGTGCCAGCAGCCCCTGGGACATTAGCAATCAGCCCCAGCATTTT.

The rearrangement links TRBV3-1 (or the pseudogene TRBV3-2) to TRBJ2-1, with 9 positions matching TRBD1. J gave up 14 bases and V 0 bases, and 2 bases lay outside the gene matches. Germline V lookup: CDR1 LGHDT, CDR2 YNNKEL (reference sequence). This CDR3 contains 12 residues. CDR3 sequence (DNA): TGTGCCAGCAGCCAAGATCGGGACAGGGAGTTCTTC. Amino acid sequence: CASSQDRDREFF.

CDR3 in DNA: TGCGCCAGCAGCCCCCGGGACACTACATACGAGCAGTACTTC. It encodes CASSPRDTTYEQYF. J is TRBJ2-7 and V is TRBV4-1, with D perhaps TRBD1 (6 bases). This CDR3 has 14 amino acids. CDR1 and CDR2 from the germline V gene are MGHRA and YSYEKL. Between the trimmed V and J ends, which lost 4 bases and 4 bases, there was a span of 14 bases.

The J gene is TRBJ2-1, the V gene TRBV19; a weak D match, TRBD2 (6 bases). The germline gives CDR1 LNHDA, CDR2 SQIVND (reference sequence). Trimming stripped 6 bases from V and 10 bases from J, with 10 bases between. CDR3 length: 11 residues. Here the CDR3 reads CASRWGGEQFF. CDR3 coding DNA: TGTGCCAGTAGATGGGGAGGAGAGCAGTTCTTC. The full variable domain, completed using reference TRBV19 and TRBJ2-1, is DGGITQSPKYLFRKEGQNVTLSCEQNLNHDAMYWYRQDPGQGLRLIYYSQIVNDFQKGDIAEGYSVSREKKESFPLTVTSAQKNPTAFYLCASRWGGEQFFGPGTRLTVL.

V is TRBV4-1 and J is TRBJ1-2; 12 bases map to TRBD1. The CDR3 has 16 residues. Germline loops: CDR1 MGHRA, CDR2 YSYEKL. The trim removed 3 bases at V and 6 bases at J, leaving 8 bases unmatched. The CDR3 DNA sequence: TGCGCCAGCAGCCAGGACCGGGACAGGGGGCCGGATGGCTACACCTTC. The encoded protein is CASSQDRDRGPDGYTF.

The gene calls are TRBV5-4 and TRBJ2-3, with 10 positions matching TRBD1. The germline V gene encodes CDR1 SGHNT and CDR2 YYREEE (reference sequence). The CDR3 loop spans 15 amino acids. With 4 bases clipped from V and 3 bases from J, the junction kept 5 bases outside the gene matches. The CDR3 is CASSKWTGGTDTQYF. The CDR3 coding sequence is TGTGCCAGCAGCAAGTGGACAGGGGGGACAGATACGCAGTATTTT.

The chain recombines TRBV6-6 with TRBJ1-2; 10 positions agree with TRBD1. The germline CDR1 and CDR2 sequences are MNHNY and SVGAGI (reference sequence). V shed 8 bases, J shed 5 bases, and the junction held 14 bases outside the gene matches. The CDR3 contains 16 residues. This chain's CDR3 is CASGDPADRGDYGYTF. The CDR3 DNA is TGTGCCAGCGGAGACCCGGCGGACAGGGGGGATTATGGCTACACCTTC.

The chain joins TRBV19 to TRBJ1-1, with 9 bases that match TRBD1. Germline CDR1 reads LNHDA; CDR2 reads SQIVND (reference sequence). The CDR3 runs to 17 residues. V trimming: 5 bases; J trimming: 10 bases; junction bases outside the gene matches: 20. CDR3 bases: TGTGCCAGTAGTTTCCGACAGGGGGGTGGATTATTGGCGGTAGCTTTCTTT. This sequence encodes CASSFRQGGGLLAVAFF. Drawing the rest from reference TRBV19 and TRBJ1-1, the complete variable domain is DGGITQSPKYLFRKEGQNVTLSCEQNLNHDAMYWYRQDPGQGLRLIYYSQIVNDFQKGDIAEGYSVSREKKESFPLTVTSAQKNPTAFYLCASSFRQGGGLLAVAFFGQGTRLTVV.

This rearrangement joins TRBV7-2 to TRBJ2-1; 9 bases map to TRBD2. V trimming: 3 bases; J trimming: 7 bases; junction bases outside the gene matches: 4. The CDR3 consists of 14 residues. Germline V gene lookup returns CDR1 SGHTA and CDR2 FQGNSA. CDR3 amino acids: CASSFPSGANEQFF. CDR3 sequence (DNA): TGTGCCAGCAGCTTCCCTAGCGGGGCGAATGAGCAGTTCTTC.

The table lists this clone with a count of one. The gene calls are TRBV30 and TRBJ1-1, with D perhaps matching TRBD1 (6 bases). CDR3 length: 14 amino acids. From germline, CDR1 is GTSNPN and CDR2 SVGIG (reference sequence). V dropped 0 bases and J dropped 8 bases, with 16 bases sitting between them. CDR3 in amino acids: CAWSVSAGAPEAFF. CDR3 DNA: TGTGCCTGGAGTGTATCCGCGGGGGCCCCGGAAGCTTTCTTT.

This chain uses TRBV28 with TRBJ1-5; 7 bases agree with TRBD1. The CDR3 has 15 residues. Germline V CDR1 and CDR2: MDHEN, SYDVKM. V gave up 5 bases and J gave up 3 bases; unmatched junction bases: 7. CDR3 protein: CASSLPTGNNQPQHF. As DNA, the CDR3 is TGTGCCAGCAGTCTTCCGACAGGGAACAATCAGCCCCAGCATTTT.

V usage is TRBV27 and J usage is TRBJ1-4; the D is unclear. The CDR3 loop spans 14 amino acids. Germline CDR1 is MNHEY and CDR2 is SMNVEV (reference sequence). Between the trimmed V and J ends, which lost 3 bases and 5 bases, there was a span of 10 bases. DNA of the CDR3: TGTGCCAGCAGTTTCGGGAACCAGAATGAAAAACTGTTTTTT. Translation gives CASSFGNQNEKLFF.